This TCR beta chain is from a study of blood T cell repertoires in COVID-19. Overall study context: PBMCs, B-cell-depleted T cells, or T cells provided the cDNA or gDNA that made up the material.

CDR3 length equals 17 residues. Germline V gives CDR1 WSHSY, CDR2 SAAADI. The V end lost 3 bases, the J end lost 0 bases, and 15 bases lay between the germline ends. Authors' data handling: Nucleated cell counts were estimated from reference gene primer amplification. TCRdb's table, derived via immunoSEQ multiplex PCR, lists solely in-frame clones and lacks some. V and J calls and clone size are those listed in that table; D and trimming were worked out from the DNA. In the table there are 50,000 to 60,000 clones, about 91% of which are singletons. Followed over time, Seattle patients had been enrolled while infection was active.

This clonotype was obtained from a middle-aged man with COVID-19, enrolled during active disease. The chain employs TRBV10-2 and TRBJ1-3, with D perhaps matching TRBD1 (6 bases). The sample taken for sequencing was peripheral blood. CDR3 coding DNA: TGCGCCAGCAGTGACATAGGGGGGGGAGACTCTGGAAACACCATATATTTT. Translated: CASSDIGGGDSGNTIYF.